This T cell receptor beta chain is drawn from a study of memory CD4+ T cells and cytomegalovirus serostatus. Study outcomes and limitations: Each of fewer than 80 CMV-associated TCRbeta sequences occurred in one to five individuals. Median bootstrapped AUC for CMV status was approximately 0.94 originally, 0.9 to 0.93 US-trained.

Only in-frame clones appear in the TCRdb table, and some are missing; sequencing was by immunoSEQ multiplex PCR. The data contain approximately 51,000 clones, 70% to 75% of them seen just once; the ten biggest clones take up less than 1.5%. The CDR3 contains 13 residues. The germline V gene has CDR1 SGHAT and CDR2 FQNNGV. Between the trimmed V and J ends, which lost 6 bases and 8 bases, there was a span of 13 bases. Single viable CD3+CD4+CD8-CD45RO+ cells were sorted as the memory CD4+ T cells. Serum IgG to CMV pp150, pp28, p38 and p52 defined serostatus. CD4+ T cells were isolated by positive magnetic selection. In regard to this clone: Its specificity is unknown.

This TCR derives from an adult in good health and CMV-seropositive. The sample comprised memory CD4+ T cells from blood. The chain joins TRBV11-2 to TRBJ2-2, with D hard to call. The DNA of the CDR3 is TGTGCCAGCAGACCTGGTCTACTTGGGGAGCTGTTTTTT. Translation: CASRPGLLGELFF.